The clone carrying this T cell receptor beta chain was counted many times. As yet, its antigen is unknown. This entry belongs to a study of regulatory T cells in long-lasting Graves disease. The study, taken as a whole, reports: Persistent Graves' patients showed a TCR diversity that was lower than that of newly diagnosed ones.

Between the trimmed V and J ends, which lost 2 bases and 0 bases, there was a span of 10 bases. This CDR3 has 15 amino acids. Germline-derived CDR1 and CDR2 are MNHGY and SAAAGT. Arm-PCR of CDR3 regions and iRepertoire HTBI primers were the basis on which TCR beta libraries were built. MiXCR was run by TCRdb on the multiplex PCR reads, yielding one entry per CDR3 protein. The sample holds about 460,000 distinct CDR3 sequences, approximately 15% seen once. Time point in this sample: newly diagnosed GD, antithyroid drugs for less than 3 months. The TCR library was prepared using RNA isolated from PBMCs. This sample was shared with a second study, whose subject was T cells in Graves' hyperthyroidism and ophthalmopathy. That work states: If no ophthalmopathy progression occurred within 18 months, Graves' hyperthyroidism was stable. When the TCR CDR3 underwent first-round RT-PCR, the HTBI primer set was used.

This rearrangement joins TRBV6-8 to TRBJ2-5, with D possibly being TRBD2 (6 bases). The receptor's source is a woman between 50 and 59 years old with Graves disease. The sequencing used peripheral blood mononuclear cells (PBMCs), collected at new diagnosis, from a patient treated with antithyroid drugs. CDR3 loop: CASSYTSKYQETQYF. DNA of the CDR3: TGTGCCAGCAGTTACACTAGCAAGTACCAAGAGACCCAGTACTTC.